Listed below are T cell receptor beta chains from one sample, sequenced in a study of shared clonotypes between healthy human individuals. Repertoires were generated with immunoSEQ multiplex PCR, while TCRdb's copy carries only in-frame clones and drops some. Counted here are 2 million to 3 million clones, about 92% occurring once; the ten biggest clones make up roughly 0.14%. Sequencing used naive CD4+ T cells sorted from blood. The receptors were gathered from a man between 18 and 35 years old in good health. CDR3s include the opening cysteine and the closing phenylalanine or tryptophan. Each record gives: J gene, clone size, D gene, V gene, CDR3 DNA, CDR3 protein. The D gene is left open where the match is weak. Not every row has a clone size; where given, it reads once, few, many or a size class.

TRBJ1-2 once . TRBV9 TGTGCCAGCAGCCCCCGGCTTGATGGCTACACCTTC CASSPRLDGYTF
TRBJ2-4 . TRBD1 TRBV2 TGTGCCAGCAGTTTGGACAGGGGCTATGGTAACATTCAGTACTTC CASSLDRGYGNIQYF
TRBJ2-1 . . TRBV6-1 TGTGCCAGCGCTGAGCAGTTCTTC CASAEQFF
TRBJ2-1 . TRBD2 TRBV10-3 TGTGCCATCAGCGATCGGGGGGGAGGGCCTAAAAATGAGCAGTTCTTC CAISDRGGGPKNEQFF
TRBJ1-5 . TRBD1 TRBV19 TGTGCCAGTAGTACAACAGGGGGCGGTGGTAATCAGCCCCAGCATTTT CASSTTGGGGNQPQHF
TRBJ2-2 . . TRBV6-5 TGTGCCAGCAGTACCACAGGGTCGGACACCGGGGAGCTGTTTTTT CASSTTGSDTGELFF
TRBJ2-5 once . TRBV5-4 TGTGCCAGCAGCATAGGACAGAGCCAAGAGACCCAGTACTTC CASSIGQSQETQYF
TRBJ2-5 . . TRBV5-1 TGCGCCAGCAGCTTTAGTGCGGAGAAAGAGACCCAGTACTTC CASSFSAEKETQYF
TRBJ1-5 few . TRBV5-6 TGTGCCAGCAGCGTTTGGGACACGAGCAATCAGCCCCAGCATTTT CASSVWDTSNQPQHF
TRBJ1-4 . TRBD1 TRBV6-5 TGTGCCAGCAGTTCGACAGGGATTAATGAAAAACTGTTTTTT CASSSTGINEKLFF
TRBJ1-2 . TRBD1 TRBV18 TGTGCCAGCTCGCCAGGACAGGGGGGCTCTGGCTACACCTTC CASSPGQGGSGYTF
TRBJ1-2 . . TRBV27 TGTGCCAGCAGTGCCTTAGGTCCAAGATCCTCTAACTATGGCTACACCTTC CASSALGPRSSNYGYTF
TRBJ1-3 . . TRBV28 TGTGCCAGCAGTTTAGAACAGCCATCTGGAAACACCATATATTTT CASSLEQPSGNTIYF
TRBJ2-7 . . TRBV10-3 TGTGCCATCCAGGACAGCTCCTACGAGCAGTACTTC CAIQDSSYEQYF
TRBJ2-5 . . TRBV5-6 TGTGCCAGCAGCTCTTTGGGCCACCAAGAGACCCAGTACTTC CASSSLGHQETQYF